This entry lists 32 T cell receptor beta chains sequenced from one sample in a study of T cells expressing NK-cell markers. TCRdb processed the 5' RACE reads again and assigns one entry to each CDR3 protein, with no DNA. The ten top clones account for approximately 12%, within a sample of about 370,000 distinct CDR3 sequences. Sequencing used blood T cells: a sorted CD56 or NKG2C T cell subset, CD4+ or CD8+ T cells, or bulk PBMC T cells (not recorded which). Every receptor here comes from a woman between 50 and 59 years old in good health.

This chain connects TRBV15 to TRBJ1-4; no DNA is available, so the TRBD1 call from TCRdb remains unchecked. The CDR3 runs 15 residues. Germline V CDR1 and CDR2: LNHNV, YYDKDF (reference sequence). CDR3 sequence: CATSKTQGNNEKLFF.

The chain has TRBV20-1 and TRBJ2-1; TCRdb outputs TRBD2, but without DNA this stays unchecked. Germline values: CDR1 DFQATT, CDR2 SNEGSKA (reference sequence). The CDR3 length is 14 residues. Here the CDR3 reads CSALDAGAFDEQFF.

The chain carries TRBV7-9 and TRBJ1-1. The CDR3 totals 12 residues. Germline loops: CDR1 SEHNR, CDR2 FQNEAQ (reference sequence). The CDR3 loop reads CASSLETVEAFF.

The chain joins TRBV5-6 to TRBJ2-7; with no DNA, the TCRdb D assignment of TRBD2 cannot be verified. CDR3 length: 15 amino acids. CDR1 and CDR2 from the germline V gene are SGHDT and YYEEEE. The CDR3 region is CASSAGLAGPFEQYF.

V usage is TRBV10-3 and J usage is TRBJ2-7; as DNA is missing, the TRBD1 call by TCRdb cannot be tested. Germline assignment: CDR1 ENHRY and CDR2 SYGVKD. The CDR3 contains 15 residues. The CDR3 sequence is CAISPGTGSEYEQYF.

V gene TRBV24-1 combines with J gene TRBJ1-1; TCRdb's assignment of TRBD1 cannot be checked, as there is no DNA. The length of the CDR3 is 14 residues. In germline, CDR1 is KGHDR, CDR2 SFDVKD. The CDR3 loop is CATRGAGGNTEAFF.

The V and J genes are TRBV20-1 and TRBJ2-5. The CDR3 covers 12 residues. The germline gives CDR1 DFQATT, CDR2 SNEGSKA (reference sequence). CDR3 sequence: CSAEETRETQYF.

The genes are TRBV5-5 and TRBJ2-1; TCRdb's D gene call, TRBD1, goes unchecked for lack of DNA. CDR3 size: 14 residues. CDR1 and CDR2 from the germline V gene are SGHKS and YYEKEE (reference sequence). The CDR3 sequence is CASTRTGRYNEQFF.

The chain employs TRBV29-1 and TRBJ2-3. The CDR3 spans 14 residues. Germline V gene sequence: CDR1 SQVTM, CDR2 ANQGSEA. The CDR3 region is CSVVRSLGTDTQYF.

V and J are TRBV11-2 and TRBJ2-7; TCRdb reports TRBD1, a call that lacks DNA to check it against. Germline V gives CDR1 SGHAT, CDR2 FQNNGV. The CDR3 has 16 residues. The CDR3 region is CASSLAGTGGMYEQYF.

This chain uses TRBV11-2 with TRBJ2-4; TCRdb calls TRBD1, which cannot be checked without DNA. The CDR3 consists of 14 residues. Germline V CDR1 and CDR2: SGHAT, FQNNGV. CDR3 sequence reads: CASSLGSGGHIQYF.

V usage is TRBV12-5 and J usage is TRBJ2-2; checking the TCRdb D call of TRBD1 is not possible without DNA. The germline V gene has CDR1 LGHNT and CDR2 FRNRAP. The CDR3 sequence is 15 residues long. CDR3 region: CASGLDGTVTGELFF. Drawing the rest from reference TRBV12-5 and TRBJ2-2, the complete variable domain is DARVTQTPRHKVTEMGQEVTMRCQPILGHNTVFWYRQTMMQGLELLAYFRNRAPLDDSGMPKDRFSAEMPDATLATLKIQPSEPRDSAVYFCASGLDGTVTGELFFGEGSRLTVL.

The rearrangement uses TRBV2 and TRBJ2-7; TCRdb gives TRBD2 as the D gene, but with no DNA this cannot be confirmed. In germline, CDR1 is SNHLY, CDR2 FYNNEI. The CDR3 sequence is 12 residues long. The CDR3 loop is CASRGIANEQYF.

The chain couples TRBV20-1 to TRBJ2-3; TCRdb's D call, TRBD2, is unchecked because there is no DNA. The CDR3 sequence is 15 residues long. Germline lookup yields CDR1 DFQATT and CDR2 SNEGSKA (reference sequence). CDR3 sequence reads: CSARTSGAWGDTQYF.

The chain is built from TRBV6-1 and TRBJ2-6; TCRdb names TRBD1, which stays unverified in the absence of DNA. Germline V lookup: CDR1 MNHNS, CDR2 SASEGT. This CDR3 is 14 amino acids long. The chain's CDR3 is CASRTGPGANVLTF.

The chain employs TRBV10-3 and TRBJ2-7; the TRBD1 assignment by TCRdb is unverifiable without DNA. Germline V gives CDR1 ENHRY, CDR2 SYGVKD. There are 12 residues in the CDR3. The CDR3 spells CAIRTTGYEQYF.

V and J are TRBV2 and TRBJ1-1; there is no DNA to check the TCRdb D call of TRBD1. This CDR3 region has 16 residues. Germline V gives CDR1 SNHLY, CDR2 FYNNEI. CDR3 amino acids: CASSLLGAPEMMEAFF.

The rearrangement joins TRBV18 to TRBJ1-1; TCRdb reports TRBD1, a call that lacks DNA to check it against. Germline CDR1 KGHSH, CDR2 LQKENI. There are 18 residues in the CDR3. This chain's CDR3 is CASSPVGQGRSWNTEAFF.

CDR3 sequence: CASTNGQSTDTQYF. J is TRBJ2-3 and V is TRBV7-3; absent DNA, TCRdb's TRBD1 call cannot be checked. This CDR3 is 14 amino acids long. Germline V gene sequence: CDR1 SGHTA, CDR2 FQGTGA.

V and J are TRBV7-2 and TRBJ2-7; without DNA, the TCRdb call of TRBD1 cannot be checked. Per germline, CDR1 SGHTA and CDR2 FQGNSA. The length of the CDR3 is 13 residues. CDR3 region: CASSSWTGIEQYF. The whole variable domain, remainder taken from reference TRBV7-2 and TRBJ2-7, is GAGVSQSPSNKVTEKGKDVELRCDPISGHTALYWYRQSLGQGLEFLIYFQGNSAPDKSGLPSDRFSAERTGGSVSTLTIQRTQQEDSAVYLCASSSWTGIEQYFGPGTRLTVT.

The rearrangement joins TRBV10-3 to TRBJ2-3; the TRBD2 assignment by TCRdb is unverifiable without DNA. The CDR3 length is 15 residues. The germline V gene encodes CDR1 ENHRY and CDR2 SYGVKD. The CDR3 is CAIRASGSFTDTQYF.

The chain has TRBV29-1 and TRBJ2-1. Germline values: CDR1 SQVTM, CDR2 ANQGSEA. The CDR3 loop spans 13 amino acids. The CDR3 here is CSVVPRGDLRQFF.

This chain connects TRBV5-5 to TRBJ2-2. This CDR3 is 15 amino acids long. Germline assignment: CDR1 SGHKS and CDR2 YYEKEE (reference sequence). The CDR3 loop is CASSSREVNTGELFF.

The CDR3 region is CASSPQRGLAGGVHDTDTQYF. The V call is TRBV7-9, the J call TRBJ2-3; TCRdb outputs TRBD2, but without DNA this stays unchecked. Germline assignment: CDR1 SEHNR and CDR2 FQNEAQ (reference sequence). The CDR3 contains 21 residues.

This chain connects TRBV11-3 to TRBJ2-1. This CDR3 contains 14 residues. Germline V lookup: CDR1 SGHNT, CDR2 YENEEA. This CDR3 reads CASSGREGLNEQFF.

J is TRBJ2-1 and V is TRBV6-6; TCRdb calls TRBD1, which cannot be checked without DNA. The CDR3 length is 14 residues. Germline V gene sequence: CDR1 MNHNY, CDR2 SVGAGI (reference sequence). The CDR3 loop reads CASSWDSGADEQFF.

The chain employs TRBV6-5 and TRBJ2-3. The CDR3 has 15 residues. The germline gives CDR1 MNHEY, CDR2 SVGAGI. The CDR3 here is CASSYRSSRTDTQYF.

The genes are TRBV6-6 and TRBJ1-3. CDR1 and CDR2 (germline): MNHNY, SVGAGI (reference sequence). The CDR3 consists of 15 residues. The CDR3 is CASRATVSSGNTIYF.

The rearrangement joins TRBV28 to TRBJ2-2. The CDR3 is 15 amino acids. Germline assignment: CDR1 MDHEN and CDR2 SYDVKM. CDR3 in amino acids: CASSFKLGYTGELFF.

V usage is TRBV12-3 or TRBV12-4 and J usage is TRBJ2-1; TCRdb picks TRBD1, but there is no DNA to check that call. The CDR3 is 15 amino acids. The CDR3 loop is CASSPGRTSYNEQFF.

The CDR3 reads CASRQGGGSPGNEQFF. The chain employs TRBV14 and TRBJ2-1; the TCRdb D gene call, TRBD2, has no DNA to confirm it. This CDR3 spans 16 amino acids. The V gene's germline CDR1 is SGHDN and CDR2 FVKESK.

This chain links TRBV6-5 with TRBJ2-7; lacking DNA, the TRBD2 call made by TCRdb goes unchecked. The CDR3 consists of 16 residues. CDR1 is MNHEY and CDR2 is SVGAGI in the germline V gene. CDR3 sequence reads: CASSSWSGSGVNEQYF.